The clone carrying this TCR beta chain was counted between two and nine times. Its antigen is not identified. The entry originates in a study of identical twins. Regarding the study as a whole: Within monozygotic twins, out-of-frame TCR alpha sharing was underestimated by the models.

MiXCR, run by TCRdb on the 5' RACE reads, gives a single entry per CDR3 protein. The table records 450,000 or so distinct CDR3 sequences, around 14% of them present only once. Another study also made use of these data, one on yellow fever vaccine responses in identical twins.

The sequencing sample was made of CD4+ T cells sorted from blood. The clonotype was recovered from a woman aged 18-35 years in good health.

CDR3 in amino acids: CASKPRGGYEQYF. CDR3 DNA: TGTGCCAGCAAACCCAGAGGGGGATACGAGCAGTACTTC. This sequence joins TRBV12-3 or TRBV12-4 and TRBJ2-7, with a weak D call TRBD1 (6 bases). This CDR3 has 13 residues. Trimming pared 7 bases from V and 4 bases from J, leaving 14 bases between.